This passage covers 4 T cell receptor beta chains from one sample sequenced in a study of radiation and T cells in renal cell carcinoma. Using immunoSEQ multiplex PCR, the repertoire was profiled, and TCRdb retains in-frame clones only, with some absent. Among some 26,000 clones listed, 81% were seen once. Time point defined: blood 2 weeks post-SBRT. This sample's treatment: 15 Gy SBRT to primary tumor, nephrectomy 4 weeks later. Sequencing was performed on blood, taken from a patient whose treatment included radiotherapy and nephrectomy. The source is a man in his fifties or sixties with renal cell carcinoma.

This chain links TRBV5-1 with TRBJ1-5, with D maybe TRBD1 (6 bases). Trimming left V 0 bases short and J 7 bases short, with 11 bases between. There are 14 residues in the CDR3. CDR1 and CDR2 from the germline V gene are SGHRS and YFSETQ. The CDR3: CASSLVGGGQPQHF. CDR3 nucleotide sequence: TGCGCCAGCAGCTTGGTCGGGGGCGGGCAGCCCCAGCATTTT.

The chain joins TRBV10-2 to TRBJ2-1; 7 bases are shared with TRBD2. Germline lookup yields CDR1 WSHSY and CDR2 SAAADI. CDR3 length: 15 amino acids. Germline trimming cut 6 bases from V and 3 bases from J; bases unmatched to any gene: 8. CDR3 bases: TGCGCCAGCAGCGAGACTAGCTGGGACTACAATGAGCAGTTCTTC. Protein sequence: CASSETSWDYNEQFF.

J is TRBJ2-2 and V is TRBV19; D unclear. Trimming shortened V by 3 bases and J by 0 bases, and 8 bases separated the two germline ends. The germline V gene encodes CDR1 LNHDA and CDR2 SQIVND (reference sequence). The length of the CDR3 is 15 residues. CDR3 sequence (DNA): TGTGCCAGTAGTATCAGTACCGCGAACACCGGGGAGCTGTTTTTT. This gives the protein CASSISTANTGELFF.

The CDR3 nucleotides are TGTGCCAGTAGTATTTCGAGACAGGGGTGGGTTGAGCAGTTCTTC. This sequence encodes CASSISRQGWVEQFF. This sequence joins TRBV19 and TRBJ2-1; TRBD1 matches 8 bases. The CDR3 is 15 amino acids. Germline assignment: CDR1 LNHDA and CDR2 SQIVND (reference sequence). Germline trimming cut 3 bases from V and 9 bases from J; bases unmatched to any gene: 10.